The source of this T cell receptor (beta chain) is a study of cytomegalovirus exposure and HLA in healthy donors. On this clone itself: Its antigen is unidentified.

PCR used 60 Vbeta primers and 13 Jbeta primers. The data were produced by immunoSEQ multiplex PCR, yet TCRdb's version contains in-frame clones alone and is incomplete. The sample lists about 99,000 clones; around 61% were seen once. Germline V gene data show CDR1 as KGHSH and CDR2 as LQKENI. The CDR3 consists of 15 residues. The V gene lost 2 bases and the J gene lost 2 bases, with 10 bases spanning the gap. Study findings and constraints: In a later analysis, most CMV-associated TCR beta chains appeared HLA-restricted. Sequence variants that were highly shared formed a cluster that was likely a sequencing artifact. High specificity and sensitivity for cytomegalovirus status were reported for the classifier. It was reported in a later analysis that an Asian-associated ancestry cluster showed fewer N-insertions than the 666-donor mean.

The sample was PBMCs. The chain has TRBV18 and TRBJ2-1; D not resolved. This clonotype originated in a woman aged 50 to 60 in good health and CMV-seronegative. The CDR3 loop is CASSPAAVTYNEQFF. As DNA, the CDR3 is TGTGCCAGCTCACCAGCGGCGGTTACCTACAATGAGCAGTTCTTC.